The present entry profiles one T cell receptor (beta chain) with its context. What it recognizes is unknown. Amplification used 60 Vbeta primers and 13 Jbeta primers. Some clones are missing from TCRdb's copy, which holds only in-frame ones; the method was immunoSEQ multiplex PCR. The repertoire holds some 91,000 clones, with around 74% as singletons. The record originates from a study of cytomegalovirus exposure and HLA in healthy donors. In the study overall: Among the approximately 410 genotyped donors, around 85% were placed in the Caucasian-associated ancestry cluster. Broader study findings: The availability of immune exposure information extended only to CMV serostatus. Analysis was carried out at a later point, and it linked a missense DCLRE1C variant to TCR beta V- and J-gene trimming. Roughly even sequencing depth across donors was the assumption behind the presence/absence analyses.

The source is a man in his forties or fifties in good health and CMV-seropositive. The source material was PBMCs.

In DNA, the CDR3 is TGTGCCAGCAGCGAGGGGAGGGGTTCCTACGAGCAGTACTTC. Protein sequence: CASSEGRGSYEQYF. The rearrangement links TRBV9 to TRBJ2-7; TRBD2 aligns across 7 bases. V gave up 3 bases and J gave up 1 base; unmatched junction bases: 4. Per the germline V gene, CDR1 is SGDLS and CDR2 is YYNGEE. The CDR3 loop spans 14 amino acids.